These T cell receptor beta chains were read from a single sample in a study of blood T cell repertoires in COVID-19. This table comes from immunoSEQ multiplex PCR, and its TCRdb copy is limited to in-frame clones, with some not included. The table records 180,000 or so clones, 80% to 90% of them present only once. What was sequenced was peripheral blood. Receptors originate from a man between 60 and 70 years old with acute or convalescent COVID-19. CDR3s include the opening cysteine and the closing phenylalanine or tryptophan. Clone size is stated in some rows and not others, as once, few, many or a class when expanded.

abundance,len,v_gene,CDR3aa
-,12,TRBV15,CATSRGDTEAFF
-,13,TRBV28,CAGGLAGGNEQFF
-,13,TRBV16,CASSHYNTGELFF
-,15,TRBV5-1,CASSLTGPSGTEAFF
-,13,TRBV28,CASSDRGQETQYF
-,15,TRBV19,CASSSSRDSIYGYTF
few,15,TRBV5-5,CASSVIGSGDSPLHF
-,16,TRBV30,CAWTLNPGQGGTEAFF
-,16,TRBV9,CASSVSGQGRGNTIYF
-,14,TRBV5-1,CASMKSGSVETQYF
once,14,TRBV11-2,CASSSPRGGIEQFF
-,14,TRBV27,CASSLRGYYTEAFF
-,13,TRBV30,CAWCLGGANVLTF
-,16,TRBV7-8,CASRIDAGASGNTIYF
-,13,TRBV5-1,CASSSTGEETQYF
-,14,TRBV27,CASSPTGYNSPLHF
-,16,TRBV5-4,CASSLAGTGLGNTIYF
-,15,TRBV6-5,CASSYSGTTSYEQYF
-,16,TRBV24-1,CATSDGDARDFITQYF
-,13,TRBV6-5,CASRTSGYNEQFF
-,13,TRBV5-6,CASSLGLNEKLFF
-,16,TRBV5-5,CASSSLGADRGLPQHF
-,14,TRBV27,CASQTLETYNEQFF
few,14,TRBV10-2,CASSVGDSYSPLHF
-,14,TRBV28,CASSPPPTYNEQFF
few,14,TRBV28,CASSAGLADYEQYF
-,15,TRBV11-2,CASSLQGLSDNEQFF
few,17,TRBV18,CASSPQGQGNPGNTIYF
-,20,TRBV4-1,CASSQDRRRQGTRSGNTIYF
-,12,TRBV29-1,CSALAGSETQYF
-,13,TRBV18,CASSPRVPGEQYF
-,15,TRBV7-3,CASSPGTSVEETQYF
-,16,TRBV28,CASSLLGTGGSYGYTF
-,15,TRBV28,CASSRTSGFQNEQFF
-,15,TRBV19,CASSQSGGESYGYTF
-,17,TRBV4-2,CASSQDGGGGPNYGYTF
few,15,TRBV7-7,CASSKTSGNTGELFF
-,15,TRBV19,CASSTGLAGAGELFF
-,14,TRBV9,CASSTRTGGFGYTF
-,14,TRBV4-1,CASSQSRAYNEQFF
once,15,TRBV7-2,CASSQQGFGTDTQYF
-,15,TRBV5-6,CASSLGLAGTYEQYF
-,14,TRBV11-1,CASSSLRAAGEQFF
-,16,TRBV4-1,CASSQEGQGTNYGYTF